The 15 T cell receptor beta chains given below trace back to one sample, sequenced in a study of response to subunit inactivated influenza vaccine. Each CDR3 protein gets one entry after TCRdb re-called the RT-PCR reads with MiXCR. The repertoire holds 500,000 to 700,000 distinct CDR3 sequences, with roughly a quarter as singletons. The same specimen was also included in a second study, on T cells expressing NK-cell markers. That work contributes: Generation of TCR beta cDNA was performed by 5'RACE template switching incorporating UMIs.

The input for sequencing was CD4+ T cells sorted from PBMCs, taken about 12 days after vaccination. All receptors derive from a man aged 45-60 years who received an inactivated influenza vaccine.

The V gene is TRBV20-1, the J gene TRBJ1-1; D is uncertain. Trimming shortened V by 3 bases and J by 4 bases, and 18 bases separated the two germline ends. CDR3 length: 15 residues. The germline V gene encodes CDR1 DFQATT and CDR2 SNEGSKA (reference sequence). CDR3 nucleotide sequence: TGCAGTGCTAGGTCCCTTTTACGCCGGGGCACTGAAGCTTTCTTT. Residues: CSARSLLRRGTEAFF.

This clonotype has a handful of counts. This chain joins TRBV29-1 and TRBJ2-1; 11 bases align to TRBD2. This CDR3 contains 18 residues. Germline assignment: CDR1 SQVTM and CDR2 ANQGSEA. Trimming cost V 0 bases and J 4 bases; bases outside gene matches: 11. CDR3 sequence (DNA): TGCAGCGTTGAAGAAGGGCGTCAGGGACTAGCGGTATACAATGAGCAGTTCTTC. Residues: CSVEEGRQGLAVYNEQFF.

This chain connects TRBV7-9 to TRBJ2-5, with TRBD1 matching over 7 bases. J gave up 2 bases and V 4 bases, and 10 bases lay outside the gene matches. The CDR3 has 16 amino acids. Looked up from germline, CDR1 is SEHNR and CDR2 is FQNEAQ (reference sequence). The CDR3 spells CASSSYGRQGQETQYF. In nucleotides, the CDR3 is TGTGCCAGCAGCTCATATGGCCGACAGGGACAAGAGACCCAGTACTTC.

This clonotype was counted only a few times. This chain connects TRBV6-2 or TRBV6-3 to TRBJ1-6; the D is unclear. The germline V gene has CDR1 MNHEY and CDR2 SVGEGT. The CDR3 is made up of 15 amino acids. V shed 2 bases and J shed 0 bases, with 5 bases lying between them. The CDR3 nucleotides are TGTGCCAGCAGTTACGGGAGCTCCTATAATTCACCCCTCCACTTT. It specifies CASSYGSSYNSPLHF.

In its sample, this clonotype was seen a few times. The chain employs TRBV5-4 and TRBJ2-4; D perhaps matches TRBD1 (6 bases). The germline CDR1 and CDR2 sequences are SGHNT and YYREEE (reference sequence). V was clipped by 4 bases and J by 5 bases, with 19 bases between them. This CDR3 comprises 16 residues. The CDR3 DNA sequence: TGTGCCAGCAGCACTGGACAGTCTAAGGGAGAAAACATTCAGTACTTC. This encodes CASSTGQSKGENIQYF.

This clonotype was counted a few times. Its ends do not fully match the called genes, so a read error is possible. V and J are TRBV20-1 and TRBJ2-7; TRBD1 aligns across 10 bases. The CDR3 covers 16 residues. CDR1 is DFQATT, CDR2 SNEGSKA, per germline (reference sequence). CDR3 nucleotides: TGCTGTGCTAGAGATCCCCGACAGGGGGCGGCCTACGAGCAGTACTTC. This codes for CCARDPRQGAAYEQYF.

V and J are TRBV5-1 and TRBJ2-3, with TRBD2 matching 7 bases. The CDR3 sequence is 15 residues long. Germline V gives CDR1 SGHRS, CDR2 YFSETQ. V lost 4 bases and J lost 6; bases outside the gene matches: 11. CDR3 bases: TGCGCCAGCAGCGAGGTGGGAGGGCCGCGGGATACGCAGTATTTT. This gives the protein CASSEVGGPRDTQYF.

V gene TRBV5-5 combines with J gene TRBJ2-2; D is possibly TRBD1 (5 bases). Germline V gene lookup returns CDR1 SGHKS and CDR2 YYEKEE (reference sequence). V lost 5 bases to trimming and J lost 3 bases, with 17 bases between them. This CDR3 has 16 residues. The CDR3 loop is CASRLLFRVDTGELFF. CDR3 nucleotides: TGTGCCAGCAGGCTTCTTTTCAGGGTTGACACCGGGGAGCTGTTTTTT.

V is TRBV28 and J is TRBJ2-3; D is unresolved. Deletions cut 6 bases from V and 3 bases from J, with 13 bases between. Germline assignment: CDR1 MDHEN and CDR2 SYDVKM. This CDR3 is built from 14 residues. For the CDR3, the DNA is TGTGCCAGCAGCTATGAGCGATTGACAGATACGCAGTATTTT. Amino acid sequence: CASSYERLTDTQYF.

This clonotype was counted a single time. This chain connects TRBV6-1 to TRBJ2-3; no firm D call. From germline, CDR1 is MNHNS and CDR2 SASEGT. Trimming removed 1 base from V and 5 bases from J, with 4 bases in between. The length of the CDR3 is 12 residues. This CDR3 reads CASSEGVDTQYF. CDR3 coding DNA: TGTGCCAGCAGTGAAGGGGTAGATACGCAGTATTTT.

There are many counts of this clonotype. The chain recombines TRBV12-3 or TRBV12-4 with TRBJ1-3, with no clear D. This CDR3 is 12 amino acids long. V was pared by 6 bases and J by 4 bases, with 7 bases between. In DNA, the CDR3 is TGTGCCAGCAGCCTGGGGGGAAACACCATATATTTT. Amino acid sequence: CASSLGGNTIYF.

This clonotype was detected only a few times. This chain links TRBV28 with TRBJ2-1, with 7 bases identical to TRBD2. The V and J ends lost 6 bases and 0 bases, in that order; junction bases with no gene match: 20. CDR1 is MDHEN and CDR2 is SYDVKM in the germline V gene. The CDR3 length is 20 residues. The CDR3 nucleotides read TGTGCCAGCAGCCCCGAGTCACTAGCGAAGATCATCAGCTCCTACAATGAGCAGTTCTTC. This gives the protein CASSPESLAKIISSYNEQFF.

The rearrangement uses TRBV20-1 and TRBJ2-7; the match to TRBD1 covers 8 bases. Germline lookup yields CDR1 DFQATT and CDR2 SNEGSKA (reference sequence). The V segment lost 6 bases and the J segment 6 bases; nucleotides outside the gene matches: 4. The CDR3 contains 11 residues. CDR3 protein: CSARGQVEQYF. The CDR3 DNA reads as TGCAGTGCCCGGGGACAGGTCGAGCAGTACTTC.

This clonotype was counted a few times. V is TRBV3-1 and J is TRBJ1-2; D uncertain. The CDR3 has 14 amino acids. The ends were cut back, 6 bases at V and 1 base at J, with 12 bases in the middle. The germline V gene has CDR1 LGHDT and CDR2 YNNKEL (reference sequence). In DNA form, the CDR3 reads TGTGCCAGCAGACTCCGGGCAGGTAACTATGGCTACACCTTC. Residues: CASRLRAGNYGYTF.

V and J are TRBV7-9 and TRBJ1-1; 10 nucleotides line up with TRBD1. The CDR3 length is 15 residues. V lost 1 base and J lost 4; bases outside the gene matches: 3. CDR1 is SEHNR, CDR2 FQNEAQ, per germline (reference sequence). CDR3 nucleotides: TGTGCCAGCAGCTTAGGACAGGGGGCGGCCACTGAAGCTTTCTTT. Translation: CASSLGQGAATEAFF.